One TCR beta chain is described in this entry. This record comes from a study of blood T cell repertoires in COVID-19. The wider study: Both acute and convalescent COVID-19 samples were obtained from the United States, Italy and Spain. Sources were T cells, B-cell-depleted T cells, or PBMCs; the material itself was cDNA or gDNA.

Per the original data handling: Reference gene primer amplification gave nucleated cell count estimates. The assay was immunoSEQ multiplex PCR, and TCRdb's table has in-frame clones only and misses some. That table is the source of V, J and clone size, and D and trimming were worked out from the DNA. Among a few hundred thousand clones listed, 70% to 90% were seen once. Those enrolled in Seattle joined during active infection and were followed longitudinally afterward. The sample consisted of peripheral blood. The sequence was obtained from a human donor with COVID-19, enrolled during active disease. The donor label of this sample is uncertain.

CDR3 DNA sequence: TGTGCCAGTAGTATAGATGGATCGGCAACGACTAAAGATACGCAGTATTTT. It yields the protein CASSIDGSATTKDTQYF. V is TRBV19 and J is TRBJ2-3; maybe TRBD2 (5 bases). CDR3 length: 17 amino acids. V shed 0 bases and J shed 5 bases, with 18 bases lying between them. CDR1 is LNHDA and CDR2 is SQIVND in the germline V gene (reference sequence).